This T cell receptor (beta chain) was recovered during a study of blood T cell repertoires in COVID-19. Study-level background: T cells, B-cell-depleted T cells, or PBMCs supplied cDNA or gDNA.

Original analysis: Estimation of nucleated cell counts relied on the amplification of reference gene primers. Sequencing was performed with immunoSEQ multiplex PCR; in TCRdb, only in-frame clones are kept and a portion is missing. For V, J and clone size, that table is used; D and trimming come from the DNA. The sample records 150,000 to 200,000 clones, more than 85% being singletons. The CDR3 has 13 amino acids. The germline V gene encodes CDR1 KGHSH and CDR2 LQKENI. The germline V and J ends were trimmed by 2 bases and 6 bases, with 8 bases remaining between them. Sequenced material: peripheral blood. The TCR sequence derives from a man aged 18 to 35 with acute or convalescent COVID-19. The chain recombines TRBV18 with TRBJ2-1, with D uncertain. The CDR3 here is CASSPTQSNEQFF. CDR3 bases: TGTGCCAGCTCACCAACACAATCCAATGAGCAGTTCTTC.